This is a list of T cell receptor beta chains from one sample in a study of blood T cell repertoires in COVID-19. Data came from immunoSEQ multiplex PCR; TCRdb stores just in-frame clones and leaves some out. The sample shows over 200,000 clones, about 85% of them seen only once. Sequenced input: peripheral blood. The receptors originated from a woman aged 80 or older with active or convalescent COVID-19. CDR3s include the opening cysteine and the closing phenylalanine or tryptophan. The D gene is left open where the match is weak. Not every row has a clone size; where given, it reads once, few, many or a size class.

CASSARQGKFADTQYF | TGTGCCAGCAGCGCTCGACAGGGAAAGTTCGCAGATACGCAGTATTTT | TRBV7-9 | . | TRBJ2-3 | TRBD1
CASSLAGGPTDTQYF | TGTGCCAGCAGCTTAGCGGGAGGGCCCACAGATACGCAGTATTTT | TRBV7-7 | . | TRBJ2-3 | TRBD2
CASRYFEKLFF | TGTGCCAGTAGGTACTTTGAGAAACTGTTTTTT | TRBV19 | . | TRBJ1-4 | .
CASSPPTGMNTEAFF | TGTGCCAGCAGTCCCCCGACAGGAATGAACACTGAAGCTTTCTTT | TRBV28 | . | TRBJ1-1 | .
CATRPTGGGNTGELFF | TGTGCCACCAGACCAACTGGCGGGGGAAACACCGGGGAGCTGTTTTTT | TRBV24-1 | . | TRBJ2-2 | TRBD2
CASKTGTGEGGTEAFF | TGCGCCAGCAAAACCGGGACAGGGGAAGGAGGCACTGAAGCTTTCTTT | TRBV5-1 | . | TRBJ1-1 | TRBD1
CASSVGGGETGELFF | TGTGCCAGCAGCGTAGGAGGGGGGGAAACCGGGGAGCTGTTTTTT | TRBV9 | . | TRBJ2-2 | .
CASSEGAVRTDTQYF | TGTGCCAGCAGCGAGGGGGCGGTCCGCACAGATACGCAGTATTTT | TRBV7-3 | . | TRBJ2-3 | TRBD1
CASSVIPQNTEAFF | TGTGCCAGCAGCGTAATTCCCCAAAACACTGAAGCTTTCTTT | TRBV9 | few | TRBJ1-1 | .
CASSLAGTSGEETQYF | TGTGCCAGCAGCTTAGCCGGGACTAGCGGGGAGGAGACCCAGTACTTC | TRBV7-2 | . | TRBJ2-5 | TRBD2
CATTRWGGSYNEQFF | TGTGCCACCACCCGGTGGGGCGGGAGCTACAATGAGCAGTTCTTC | TRBV7-9 | . | TRBJ2-1 | TRBD2
CASSRVGTVAYEQYF | TGTGCCAGCAGTAGGGTCGGGACAGTTGCCTACGAGCAGTACTTC | TRBV2 | . | TRBJ2-7 | TRBD1
CASSSRQSMNTEAFF | TGCGCCAGCAGCTCCCGACAAAGCATGAACACTGAAGCTTTCTTT | TRBV5-1 | . | TRBJ1-1 | .
CASSVASGVKNGYTF | TGTGCCAGCAGCGTAGCGTCCGGGGTTAAAAATGGCTACACCTTC | TRBV9 | . | TRBJ1-2 | .